This TCR beta chain was documented in a study of shared clonotypes between healthy human individuals. This clone has just one count. Investigators spread the genomic DNA of each subset evenly over several immunoSEQ plates. TCRdb keeps only in-frame clones here, not all; method: immunoSEQ multiplex PCR. This sample has approximately 500,000 clones; roughly 80% occur once, and the top ten carry over 9.5%. The TCR sequence derives from a woman in her thirties or forties in good health. Some clones in this sample may be carry-over from other donors' samples. The specimen was PBMCs.

This CDR3 reads CASSLIGSYNEQFF. CDR3 nucleotide sequence: TGTGCCAGCAGCTTGATCGGCTCCTACAATGAGCAGTTCTTC. The V gene is TRBV5-4, the J gene TRBJ2-1; no reliable D call. Trimming pared 1 base from V and 0 bases from J, leaving 5 bases between. CDR1 is SGHNT and CDR2 is YYREEE in the germline V gene (reference sequence). This CDR3 is built from 14 residues.